The rows below give T cell receptor beta chains drawn from one sample of a study of metastatic and nonmetastatic thyroid tumors. TCRdb reanalyzed the PCR reads via MiXCR. The profile shows 70,000 or so clones, approximately 15% of them singletons. The sample taken for sequencing was blood. These receptors all stem from a male donor with papillary thyroid cancer or a benign thyroid nodule (not recorded which). Some clones in this sample may be carry-over from other donors' samples. CDR3s include the opening cysteine and the closing phenylalanine or tryptophan. The D gene is left open where the match is weak. The size entry is marked missing in some rows and otherwise reads once, few, many or a size class.

j_call | v_call | clone_size | d_call | cdr3_aa | cdr3_nt
TRBJ1-1 | TRBV18 | many | NA | CASSFTGTGGTEAFF | TGTGCCAGCTCATTTACGGGGACTGGCGGCACTGAAGCTTTCTTT
TRBJ2-1 | TRBV5-5 | NA | TRBD1 | CASSFRDRGNEQFF | TGTGCCAGCAGCTTCCGGGACAGGGGGAATGAGCAGTTCTTC
TRBJ2-7 | TRBV15 | NA | TRBD1 | CATSRGRTGGHEQYF | TGTGCCACCAGCAGAGGTCGGACAGGGGGCCACGAGCAGTACTTC
TRBJ1-4 | TRBV28 | many | NA | CASTSWATNEKLFF | TGTGCCAGCACCTCCTGGGCAACTAATGAAAAACTGTTTTTT
TRBJ1-5 | TRBV5-7 | few | NA | CASSPPRRANQPQHF | TGTGCCAGCAGCCCCCCCCGGAGGGCCAATCAGCCCCAGCATTTT
TRBJ1-5 | TRBV19 | many | NA | CASSSHHSGQPQHF | TGTGCCAGTAGTTCCCATCATTCAGGACAGCCCCAGCATTTT
TRBJ1-5 | TRBV7-8 | many | NA | CASTLTGGNQPQHF | TGTGCCAGCACCCTAACGGGGGGAAATCAGCCCCAGCATTTT
TRBJ2-1 | TRBV20-1 | many | TRBD2 | CSARDTAGVRFNEQFF | TGCAGTGCTAGAGATACGGCGGGAGTAAGGTTCAATGAGCAGTTCTTC
TRBJ2-1 | TRBV20-1 | once | TRBD2 | CSARLADNEQFF | TGCAGTGCTAGACTAGCGGACAATGAGCAGTTCTTC
TRBJ1-1 | TRBV20-1 | many | NA | CSARDDVGGLEAFF | TGCAGTGCTAGAGATGATGTGGGCGGTCTTGAAGCTTTCTTT
TRBJ1-5 | TRBV20-1 | many | NA | CSARGPFGAGQPQHF | TGCAGTGCTAGGGGGCCTTTTGGGGCGGGTCAGCCCCAGCATTTT
TRBJ1-1 | TRBV5-6 | many | NA | CASSLGTEAFF | TGTGCCAGCAGCTTGGGGACTGAAGCTTTCTTT
TRBJ2-3 | TRBV7-3 | many | NA | CASSPEGEGDTDTQYF | TGTGCCAGCAGCCCGGAGGGGGAGGGGGACACAGATACGCAGTATTTT
TRBJ1-1 | TRBV20-1 | many | TRBD1 | CSAQITGDSTEAFF | TGCAGTGCGCAGATTACAGGGGATTCCACTGAAGCTTTCTTT
TRBJ1-1 | TRBV7-9 | many | NA | CASSGSLEAFF | TGTGCCAGCAGCGGTAGTCTAGAAGCTTTCTTT
TRBJ2-1 | TRBV11-2 | many | TRBD2 | CASSSRLALSSYNEQFF | TGTGCCAGCAGCTCCCGACTAGCGTTGAGCTCCTACAATGAGCAGTTCTTC
TRBJ1-5 | TRBV30 | many | TRBD1 | CAWTGTDDQPQHF | TGTGCCTGGACCGGGACAGACGATCAGCCCCAGCATTTT